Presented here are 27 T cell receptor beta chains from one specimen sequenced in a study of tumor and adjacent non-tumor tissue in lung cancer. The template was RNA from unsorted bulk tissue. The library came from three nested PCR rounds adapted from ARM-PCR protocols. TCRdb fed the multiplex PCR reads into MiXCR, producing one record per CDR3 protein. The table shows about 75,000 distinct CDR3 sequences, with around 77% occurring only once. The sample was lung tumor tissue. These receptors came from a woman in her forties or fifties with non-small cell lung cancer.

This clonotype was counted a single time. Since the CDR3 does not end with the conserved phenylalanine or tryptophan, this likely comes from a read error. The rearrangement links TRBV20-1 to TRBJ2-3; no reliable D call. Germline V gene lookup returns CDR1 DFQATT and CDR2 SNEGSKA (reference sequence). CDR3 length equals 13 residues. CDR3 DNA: TGCAGTGCAGACGAAGGTGTCACTGATACACAGTATTTA. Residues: CSADEGVTDTQYL.

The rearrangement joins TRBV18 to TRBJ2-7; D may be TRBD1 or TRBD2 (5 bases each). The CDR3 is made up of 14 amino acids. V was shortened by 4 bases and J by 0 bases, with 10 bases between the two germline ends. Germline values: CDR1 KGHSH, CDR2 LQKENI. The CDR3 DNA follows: TGTGCCAGCTCACGAGGGGCGAGCTCCTACGAGCAGTACTTC. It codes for CASSRGASSYEQYF.

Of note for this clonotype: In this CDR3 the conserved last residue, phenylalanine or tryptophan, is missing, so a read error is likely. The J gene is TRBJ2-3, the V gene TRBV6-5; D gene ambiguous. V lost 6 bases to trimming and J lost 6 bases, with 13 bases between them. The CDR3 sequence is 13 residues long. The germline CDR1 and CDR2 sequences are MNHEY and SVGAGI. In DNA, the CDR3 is TGTGCCAGCAGCCCCTCCTCGGAGGATACGCAGTATCTT. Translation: CASSPSSEDTQYL.

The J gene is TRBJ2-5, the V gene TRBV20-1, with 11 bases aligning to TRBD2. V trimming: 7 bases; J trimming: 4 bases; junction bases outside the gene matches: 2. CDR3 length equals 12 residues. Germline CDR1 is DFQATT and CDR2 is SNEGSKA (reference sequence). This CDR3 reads CSGTSGRETQYF. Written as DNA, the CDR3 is TGCAGTGGTACTAGCGGGAGAGAGACCCAGTACTTC.

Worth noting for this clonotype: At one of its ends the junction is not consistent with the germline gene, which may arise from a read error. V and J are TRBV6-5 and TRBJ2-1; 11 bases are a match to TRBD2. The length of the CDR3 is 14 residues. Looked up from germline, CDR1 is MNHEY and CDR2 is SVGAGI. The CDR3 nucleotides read TGTGCCGGCAGTTACCCGGGACTAGCGGATGAGCAGTTCTTC. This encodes CAGSYPGLADEQFF.

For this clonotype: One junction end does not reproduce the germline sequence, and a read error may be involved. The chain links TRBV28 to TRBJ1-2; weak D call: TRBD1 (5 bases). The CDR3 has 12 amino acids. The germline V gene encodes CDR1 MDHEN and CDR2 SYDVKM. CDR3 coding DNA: TGTGTCAGCAGCCCCCCGAGGGGTGGCTACACCTTC. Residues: CVSSPPRGGYTF.

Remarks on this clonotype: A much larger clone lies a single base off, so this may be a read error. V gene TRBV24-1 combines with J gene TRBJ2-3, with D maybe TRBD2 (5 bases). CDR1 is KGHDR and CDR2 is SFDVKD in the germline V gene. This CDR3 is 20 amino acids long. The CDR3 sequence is CAASDYHRLTGTPSTDTQYF. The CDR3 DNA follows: TGTGCCGCCAGTGACTACCACCGTCTCACGGGCACGCCGAGCACAGATACGCAGTATTTT.

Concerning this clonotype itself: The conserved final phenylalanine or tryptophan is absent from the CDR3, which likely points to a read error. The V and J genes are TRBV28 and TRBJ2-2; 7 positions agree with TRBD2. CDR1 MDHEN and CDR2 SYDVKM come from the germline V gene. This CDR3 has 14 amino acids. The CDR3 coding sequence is TGTGCCAGCAGTCCAACTAGCGCGGCCGGGGACCTGTTTTAT. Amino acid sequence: CASSPTSAAGDLFY.

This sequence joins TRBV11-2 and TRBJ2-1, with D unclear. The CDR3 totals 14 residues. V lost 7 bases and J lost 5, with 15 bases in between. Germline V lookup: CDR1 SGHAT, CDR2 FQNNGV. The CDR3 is CASTYGRADNEQFF. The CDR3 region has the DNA TGTGCCAGCACCTATGGCAGAGCCGACAATGAGCAGTTCTTC.

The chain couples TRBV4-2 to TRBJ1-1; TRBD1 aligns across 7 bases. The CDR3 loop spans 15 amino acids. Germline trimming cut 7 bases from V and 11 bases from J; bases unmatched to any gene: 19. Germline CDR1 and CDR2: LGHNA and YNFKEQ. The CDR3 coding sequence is TGTGCCAGCACCCCGAGCCCCGACAGGGACGAAGAGGCTTTCTTT. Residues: CASTPSPDRDEEAFF.

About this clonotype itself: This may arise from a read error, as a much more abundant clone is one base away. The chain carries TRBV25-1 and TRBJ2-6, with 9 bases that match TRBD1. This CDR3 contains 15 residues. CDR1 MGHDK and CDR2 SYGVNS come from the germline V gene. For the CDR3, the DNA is TGTGCCAGCAGGGGACAGGGAACTGGGACCAACGTCCTGACTTTC. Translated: CASRGQGTGTNVLTF.

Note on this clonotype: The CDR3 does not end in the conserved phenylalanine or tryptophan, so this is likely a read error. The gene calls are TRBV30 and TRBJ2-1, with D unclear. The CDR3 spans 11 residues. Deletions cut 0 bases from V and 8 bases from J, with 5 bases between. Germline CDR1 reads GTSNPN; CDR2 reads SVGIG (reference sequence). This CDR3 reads CAWSVTYEQFL. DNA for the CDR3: TGTGCCTGGAGTGTAACATATGAGCAGTTCTTG.

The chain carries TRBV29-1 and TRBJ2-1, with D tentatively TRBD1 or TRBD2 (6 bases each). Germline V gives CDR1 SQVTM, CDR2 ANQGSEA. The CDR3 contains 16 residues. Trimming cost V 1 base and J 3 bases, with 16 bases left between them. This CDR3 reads CSVEGVEGGIYNEQFF. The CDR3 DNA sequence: TGCAGCGTTGAAGGTGTGGAAGGGGGGATCTACAATGAGCAGTTCTTC.

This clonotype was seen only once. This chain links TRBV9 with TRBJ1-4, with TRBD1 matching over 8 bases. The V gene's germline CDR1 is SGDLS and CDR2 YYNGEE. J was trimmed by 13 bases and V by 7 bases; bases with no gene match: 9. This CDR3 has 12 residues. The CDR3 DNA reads TGTGCCAGCTGCGCAGGACAGGGAAGACTGTTTTTT. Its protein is CASCAGQGRLFF.

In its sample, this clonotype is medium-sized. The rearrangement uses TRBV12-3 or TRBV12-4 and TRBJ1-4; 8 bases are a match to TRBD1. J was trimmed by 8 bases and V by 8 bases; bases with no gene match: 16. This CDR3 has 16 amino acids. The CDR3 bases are TGTGCCAGCCACCCCCACAAAACAGGGGGAGGAGAAAAACTGTTTTTT. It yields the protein CASHPHKTGGGEKLFF.

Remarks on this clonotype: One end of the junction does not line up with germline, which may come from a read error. The CDR3 coding sequence is TGCGCCGGCAGCCAAGTTGGGGGCAGCAATCAGCCCCAGCATTTT. It translates to CAGSQVGGSNQPQHF. J is TRBJ1-5 and V is TRBV4-1, with D possibly being TRBD1 (6 bases). This CDR3 is built from 15 residues. CDR1 is MGHRA, CDR2 YSYEKL, per germline.

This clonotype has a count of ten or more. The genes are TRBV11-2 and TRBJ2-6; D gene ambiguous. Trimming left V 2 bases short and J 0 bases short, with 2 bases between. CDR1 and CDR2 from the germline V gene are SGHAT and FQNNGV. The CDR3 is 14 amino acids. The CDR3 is CASSLTSGANVLTF. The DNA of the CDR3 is TGTGCCAGCAGCTTAACCTCTGGGGCCAACGTCCTGACTTTC.

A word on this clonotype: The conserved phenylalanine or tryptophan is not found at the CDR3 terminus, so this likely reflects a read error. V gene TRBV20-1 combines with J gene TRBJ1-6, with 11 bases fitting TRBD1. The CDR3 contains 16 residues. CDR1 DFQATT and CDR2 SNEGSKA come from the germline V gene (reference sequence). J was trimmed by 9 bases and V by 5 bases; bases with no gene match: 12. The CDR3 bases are TGCAGTGCTGCCGAGACCGGGACAGGGGGATTTTCACCCCTCCACTTA. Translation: CSAAETGTGGFSPLHL.

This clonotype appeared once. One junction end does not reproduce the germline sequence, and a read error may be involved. The CDR3 region has the DNA TGTGCCAGCAGTTACTTCCGGGACAGGGCCGAGAATGAGCAGTTATTC. Encoded protein: CASSYFRDRAENEQLF. The chain uses TRBV6-5 and TRBJ2-1; 9 positions match TRBD1. The CDR3 spans 16 residues. The germline V gene has CDR1 MNHEY and CDR2 SVGAGI.

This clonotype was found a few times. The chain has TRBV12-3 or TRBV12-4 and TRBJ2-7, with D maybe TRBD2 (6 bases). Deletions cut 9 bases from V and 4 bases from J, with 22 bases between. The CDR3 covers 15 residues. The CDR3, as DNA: TGTGCCAGTAGGGGCATCGGGACTTCGGCTTACGAGCAGTACTTC. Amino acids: CASRGIGTSAYEQYF.

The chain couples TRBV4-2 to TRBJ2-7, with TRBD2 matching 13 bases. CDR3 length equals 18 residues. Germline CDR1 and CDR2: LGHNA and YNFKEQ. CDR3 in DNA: TGTGCCAGCAGCCAAGAAGGACTAGCGGGAGAAGACAGCTACGAGCGGTACGTC. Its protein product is CASSQEGLAGEDSYERYV.

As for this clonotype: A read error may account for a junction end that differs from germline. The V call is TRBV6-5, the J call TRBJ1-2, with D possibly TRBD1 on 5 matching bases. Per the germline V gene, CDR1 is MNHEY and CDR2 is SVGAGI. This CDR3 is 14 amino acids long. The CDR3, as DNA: TGTGCCAGCAGCGGACCAGCGTGGGGCTATTGCTACACCTTC. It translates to CASSGPAWGYCYTF.

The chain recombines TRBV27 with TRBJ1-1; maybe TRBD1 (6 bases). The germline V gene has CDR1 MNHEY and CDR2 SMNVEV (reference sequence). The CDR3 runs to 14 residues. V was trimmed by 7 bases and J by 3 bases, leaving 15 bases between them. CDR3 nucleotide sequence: TGTGCCAGCAAACTACAGGGAGGGTACACTGAAGCTTTCTTT. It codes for CASKLQGGYTEAFF.

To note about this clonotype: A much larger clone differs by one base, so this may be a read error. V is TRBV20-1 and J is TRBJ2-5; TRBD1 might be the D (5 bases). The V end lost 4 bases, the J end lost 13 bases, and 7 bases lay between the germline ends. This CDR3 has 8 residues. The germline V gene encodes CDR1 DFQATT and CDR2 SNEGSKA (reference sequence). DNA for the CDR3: TGCAGTGCTATTCAGGGGTACTTC. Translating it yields CSAIQGYF.

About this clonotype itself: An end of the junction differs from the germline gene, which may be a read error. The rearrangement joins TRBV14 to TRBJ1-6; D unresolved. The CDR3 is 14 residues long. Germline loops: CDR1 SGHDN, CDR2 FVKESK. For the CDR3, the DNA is TGTGCCAGCGGCCAATCGGGCGGCGTCTCACCCCTCCACTTT. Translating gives CASGQSGGVSPLHF.

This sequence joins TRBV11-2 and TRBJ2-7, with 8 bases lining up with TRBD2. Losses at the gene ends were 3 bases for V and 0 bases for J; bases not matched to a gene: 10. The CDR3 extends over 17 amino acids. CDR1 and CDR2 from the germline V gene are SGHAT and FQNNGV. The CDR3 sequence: CASSLYRDGRASYEQYF. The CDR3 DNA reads TGTGCCAGCAGCTTGTACCGGGACGGGAGGGCCTCCTACGAGCAGTACTTC.

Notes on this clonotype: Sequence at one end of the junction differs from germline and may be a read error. The CDR3 loop is CASRMTSITDTEYF. The CDR3 DNA reads as TGTGCTAGCAGGATGACGTCGATCACAGATACGGAGTATTTT. The V and J genes are TRBV6-1 and TRBJ2-3; no clear D. The CDR3 has 14 residues. Germline V gene sequence: CDR1 MNHNS, CDR2 SASEGT.